This TCR beta chain was retrieved from a study of blood T cells in healthy people across ages. Study-wide findings and caveats: TCR beta diversity per million T cells fell roughly linearly with age.

Combining a sample-barcoded 5' primer with a J-beta primer mix, a second PCR ran for about 7 to 11 cycles. TCRdb re-called the 5' RACE reads through MiXCR, storing one row per CDR3 protein. The data hold approximately 1.5 million distinct CDR3 sequences, with about 45% observed a single time. For this clonotype: Its specificity is not known.

CDR3 length equals 15 residues. From germline, CDR1 is SGHKS and CDR2 YYEKEE (reference sequence). V shed 1 base, J shed 5 bases, and the junction held 4 bases outside the gene matches. Sequenced: blood. The clonotype originates from a woman under 30 in good health. The V and J genes are TRBV5-5 and TRBJ2-7; 12 positions agree with TRBD1. CDR3 nucleotides: TGTGCCAGCAGCTTGTTAGGGGACAGGGGGCACGAGCAGTACTTC. It translates to CASSLLGDRGHEQYF.